A single sample is the source of the 27 T cell receptor beta chains below, sequenced in a study of a mutant IDH1 vaccine in newly diagnosed glioma (dated by TCRdb to the early 2020s). Their specific antigens are unknown. The library was prepared using the immunoSEQ multiplex PCR assay. Here the immuneACCESS table is served through TCRdb, limited to in-frame sequences with V and J called. Missing clones are a known gap in these copies; in checked studies unresolved V genes cover under half, and the rest lacks a known reason. For this sample there are about 24,000 clones; about 81% appear just once. The biggest ten clones account for around 3.8% of the sample. In light of the paper, this sample's time point label describes: week 47, end of study. A 20-mer mutant IDH1 peptide at 300 micrograms in Montanide made up each vaccine dose, which was injected subcutaneously together with topical imiquimod.

The sample consisted of PBMCs, taken from a glioma patient whose treatment included an IDH1 peptide vaccine. The origin of the receptors is a man aged 35 to 55 with glioma. Some clones in this sample may be carry-over from other donors' samples.

The J gene is TRBJ1-1, the V gene TRBV29-1; D may be TRBD1 (6 bases). This CDR3 spans 15 amino acids. CDR1 and CDR2 (germline): SQVTM, ANQGSEA. V was trimmed by 3 bases and J by 1 base, leaving 15 bases between them. CDR3 protein: CSVDFLGGANTEAFF. CDR3 DNA sequence: TGCAGCGTTGATTTCTTGGGGGGCGCGAACACTGAAGCTTTCTTT. The variable domain in full, with the rest retrieved from reference TRBV29-1 and TRBJ1-1, is SAVISQKPSRDICQRGTSLTIQCQVDSQVTMMFWYRQQPGQSLTLIATANQGSEATYESGFVIDKFPISRPNLTFSTLTVSNMSPEDSSIYLCSVDFLGGANTEAFFGQGTRLTVV.

This clone was detected only a few times. The rearrangement joins TRBV10-3 to TRBJ1-5; 7 nucleotides match TRBD1. Germline V CDR1 and CDR2: ENHRY, SYGVKD. The V gene end was trimmed by 3 bases and the J gene end by 4 bases; junction bases not matched to a gene: 9. The CDR3 is made up of 16 amino acids. The CDR3 coding sequence is TGTGCCATCAGTGACTCACAGGGGACCCGAAATCAGCCCCAGCATTTT. Its translation: CAISDSQGTRNQPQHF.

This chain uses TRBV7-2 with TRBJ2-3; no clear D. The CDR3 length is 13 residues. The V end lost 2 bases, the J end lost 4 bases, and 7 bases lay between the germline ends. Germline V gene sequence: CDR1 SGHTA, CDR2 FQGNSA. CDR3 coding DNA: TGTGCCAGCAGCTTAACTGGCGCAGATACGCAGTATTTT. This translates into CASSLTGADTQYF.

This clone was picked up a small number of times. The CDR3 DNA is TGCGCCAGCAGCTTGTTTCCCGGGGCGGGGGACACCAATCAGCCCCAGCATTTT. It codes for CASSLFPGAGDTNQPQHF. The gene calls are TRBV5-1 and TRBJ1-5, with D possibly TRBD1 on 6 matching bases. The CDR3 totals 18 residues. Trimming removed 1 base at V and 3 bases at J, with 20 bases between. Germline V gene data show CDR1 as SGHRS and CDR2 as YFSETQ.

This clone has only a few counts. The chain recombines TRBV6-6 with TRBJ2-5, with D unresolved. V was pared by 2 bases and J by 4 bases, with 14 bases between. In germline, CDR1 is MNHNY, CDR2 SVGAGI (reference sequence). The CDR3 has 15 residues. In DNA, the CDR3 is TGTGCCAGCAGTTACGGGCAGGCCGCCCCAGAGACCCAGTACTTC. Translating gives CASSYGQAAPETQYF.

The V and J genes are TRBV5-4 and TRBJ1-1, with 10 nucleotides matching TRBD1. V lost 0 bases, J lost 6 bases, and 5 bases stayed unmatched. The V gene's germline CDR1 is SGHNT and CDR2 YYREEE (reference sequence). This CDR3 contains 15 residues. CDR3 protein: CASSLARGTGAEAFF. The CDR3 DNA sequence: TGTGCCAGCAGCTTGGCCCGGGGGACAGGGGCTGAAGCTTTCTTT.

The count of this clone is one. The chain couples TRBV21-1 to TRBJ2-7; the table assigns TRBD1, which was not confirmed against the DNA. TRBV21-1 represents a pseudogene. The CDR3 has 12 residues. The DNA of the CDR3 is TGTGCCAGCAGCCCGGACAGCTACGAGCAGTACTTC. Translated, it gives CASSPDSYEQYF.

The chain has TRBV9 and TRBJ2-2, with 9 bases lining up with TRBD2. Germline CDR1 reads SGDLS; CDR2 reads YYNGEE. V was pared by 0 bases and J by 5 bases, with 11 bases of the junction left unmatched. This CDR3 region has 18 residues. CDR3 sequence reads: CASSVALRGGAKTGELFF. For the CDR3, the DNA is TGTGCCAGCAGCGTAGCACTTCGCGGGGGGGCCAAAACCGGGGAGCTGTTTTTT.

This chain uses TRBV18 with TRBJ1-5; unclear D gene. CDR1 and CDR2 from the germline V gene are KGHSH and LQKENI. This CDR3 spans 16 amino acids. Trimming took 2 bases from V and 2 from J, leaving 13 bases between them. The CDR3 sequence: CASSPSTGGGNQPQHF. The CDR3 DNA is TGTGCCAGCTCACCATCGACGGGAGGTGGCAATCAGCCCCAGCATTTT.

This clone was observed once. V gene TRBV30 combines with J gene TRBJ1-1, with D unresolved. V dropped 0 bases and J dropped 3 bases, with 11 bases sitting between them. There are 14 residues in the CDR3. Germline CDR1 is GTSNPN and CDR2 is SVGIG (reference sequence). This chain's CDR3 is CAWSVLSADTEAFF. CDR3 nucleotides: TGTGCCTGGAGTGTACTTTCGGCAGACACTGAAGCTTTCTTT. The full variable domain, rest sourced from reference TRBV30 and TRBJ1-1, is SQTIHQWPATLVQPVGSPLSLECTVEGTSNPNLYWYRQAAGRGLQLLFYSVGIGQISSEVPQNLSASRPQDRQFILSSKKLLLSDSGFYLCAWSVLSADTEAFFGQGTRLTVV.

The V call is TRBV30, the J call TRBJ2-7; the D is unclear. V was cut by 1 base and J by 0 bases, with 7 bases left in between. The CDR3 runs 13 residues. The germline V gene has CDR1 GTSNPN and CDR2 SVGIG (reference sequence). CDR3 residues: CAWSGGVSYEQYF. The CDR3 nucleotides read TGTGCCTGGAGTGGCGGCGTCTCCTACGAGCAGTACTTC.

The V gene is TRBV2, the J gene TRBJ1-1, with no clear D. V was pared by 4 bases and J by 0 bases, with 9 bases between. The CDR3 contains 14 residues. From germline, CDR1 is SNHLY and CDR2 FYNNEI. Here the CDR3 reads CASSADDMNTEAFF. CDR3 nucleotides: TGTGCCAGCAGTGCAGATGACATGAACACTGAAGCTTTCTTT.

The rearrangement uses TRBV5-1 and TRBJ1-1; the match to TRBD1 covers 7 bases. The germline CDR1 and CDR2 sequences are SGHRS and YFSETQ. This CDR3 contains 15 residues. Germline trimming cut 0 bases from V and 5 bases from J; bases unmatched to any gene: 7. The CDR3 region is CASSLETGARTEAFF. Here the CDR3 DNA reads TGCGCCAGCAGCTTGGAAACAGGGGCGCGTACTGAAGCTTTCTTT. The variable domain in full, with the rest retrieved from reference TRBV5-1 and TRBJ1-1, is KAGVTQTPRYLIKTRGQQVTLSCSPISGHRSVSWYQQTPGQGLQFLFEYFSETQRNKGNFPGRFSGRQFSNSRSEMNVSTLELGDSALYLCASSLETGARTEAFFGQGTRLTVV.

This clone has a handful of counts. The chain combines TRBV4-2 with TRBJ2-6; the match to TRBD2 covers 14 bases. The CDR3 has 20 residues. Germline CDR1 is LGHNA and CDR2 is YNFKEQ. V lost 3 bases and J lost 0; bases outside the gene matches: 7. The chain's CDR3 is CASSHTGTSGGNSGANVLTF. CDR3 bases: TGTGCCAGCAGCCACACCGGGACTAGCGGGGGAAACTCTGGGGCCAACGTCCTGACTTTC.

J is TRBJ1-5 and V is TRBV18, with a possible D match to TRBD1 (6 bases). Germline V lookup: CDR1 KGHSH, CDR2 LQKENI. The CDR3 loop spans 14 amino acids. V shed 3 bases and J shed 6 bases, with 12 bases lying between them. The CDR3 coding sequence is TGTGCCAGCTCACCTCAGGGGTGGGCTCAGCCCCAGCATTTT. Amino acids: CASSPQGWAQPQHF.

The chain recombines TRBV15 with TRBJ2-1; D is undetermined. The V gene lost 2 bases and the J gene lost 2 bases, with 16 bases spanning the gap. The CDR3 sequence is 17 residues long. Germline loops: CDR1 LNHNV, CDR2 YYDKDF (reference sequence). This chain's CDR3 is CATSRLPAGRPYNEQFF. The CDR3, as DNA: TGTGCCACCAGCAGACTCCCCGCCGGCAGGCCCTACAATGAGCAGTTCTTC.

This sequence joins TRBV5-6 and TRBJ2-7, with 7 nucleotides matching TRBD1. J was trimmed by 3 bases and V by 0 bases; bases with no gene match: 6. The CDR3 has 15 residues. Germline V gives CDR1 SGHDT, CDR2 YYEEEE. The CDR3 protein is CASSLAVSGGYEQYF. The CDR3, as DNA: TGTGCCAGCAGCTTGGCAGTTTCAGGGGGCTACGAGCAGTACTTC.

The rearrangement uses TRBV27 and TRBJ1-5; weak D call: TRBD1 (5 bases). The CDR3 is 14 amino acids. Germline V CDR1 and CDR2: MNHEY, SMNVEV (reference sequence). Trimming took 6 bases from V and 0 from J, leaving 9 bases between them. CDR3 protein: CASSRTLSNQPQHF. CDR3 DNA: TGTGCCAGCAGCCGGACACTTAGCAATCAGCCCCAGCATTTT.

The chain combines TRBV6-1 with TRBJ2-6; D gene uncertain. CDR1 MNHNS and CDR2 SASEGT come from the germline V gene. CDR3 length equals 15 residues. V was clipped by 6 bases and J by 2 bases, with 11 bases between them. CDR3 loop: CASSLELTGANVLTF. The CDR3 DNA reads as TGTGCCAGCAGCCTTGAATTGACTGGGGCCAACGTCCTGACTTTC.

This chain joins TRBV2 and TRBJ1-2; 9 nucleotides agree with TRBD1. Germline CDR1 is SNHLY and CDR2 is FYNNEI. After removal of 6 bases from V and 2 bases from J, the junction contained 7 bases not matched to a gene. The CDR3 has 15 residues. The CDR3 loop reads CASRPPGTGNYGYTF. CDR3 DNA sequence: TGTGCCAGCAGGCCTCCTGGGACAGGGAACTATGGCTACACCTTC.

This rearrangement joins TRBV11-2 to TRBJ2-7, with TRBD2 as a possible D gene (5 bases). With 2 bases removed from V and 0 bases from J, the gap between germline ends came to 17 bases. Germline V gene data show CDR1 as SGHAT and CDR2 as FQNNGV. This CDR3 spans 17 amino acids. The CDR3 bases are TGTGCCAGCAGCTTATCTCTATCGGGGAGTAACTCCTACGAGCAGTACTTC. As protein: CASSLSLSGSNSYEQYF.

The chain couples TRBV30 to TRBJ2-7, with TRBD1 matching 7 bases. V lost 4 bases, J lost 0 bases, and 9 bases stayed unmatched. Germline-derived CDR1 and CDR2 are GTSNPN and SVGIG (reference sequence). The CDR3 is made up of 15 amino acids. CDR3 nucleotides: TGTGCCTGGACTAAACCGGGACAGAGCTCCTACGAGCAGTACTTC. Translated, it gives CAWTKPGQSSYEQYF.

The chain combines TRBV6-5 with TRBJ2-2; 9 bases fit TRBD1. Germline values: CDR1 MNHEY, CDR2 SVGAGI. This CDR3 contains 14 residues. J gave up 4 bases and V 6 bases, and 3 bases lay outside the gene matches. This CDR3 is CASSGGQGTGELFF. The CDR3 bases are TGTGCCAGCAGCGGGGGACAGGGCACCGGGGAGCTGTTTTTT.

This clone was found once. CDR3 amino acids: CASSPWGSTYEQYF. DNA of the CDR3: TGTGCCAGCAGCCCGTGGGGCAGCACCTACGAGCAGTACTTC. V and J are TRBV11-2 and TRBJ2-7; D might be TRBD1 (5 bases). The germline CDR1 and CDR2 sequences are SGHAT and FQNNGV. The CDR3 has 14 amino acids. Trimming pared 5 bases from V and 2 bases from J, leaving 13 bases between.

This chain's CDR3 is CASSGTGADSYGYTF. The CDR3 DNA sequence: TGTGCCAGCAGCGGGACCGGGGCCGACTCGTATGGCTACACCTTC. V gene TRBV9 combines with J gene TRBJ1-2; D might be TRBD1 (5 bases). This CDR3 contains 15 residues. Between the trimmed V and J ends, which lost 3 bases and 5 bases, there was a span of 17 bases. The V gene's germline CDR1 is SGDLS and CDR2 YYNGEE.

This chain links TRBV2 with TRBJ1-3, with TRBD1 identical over 7 bases. This CDR3 is built from 15 residues. Germline V gene lookup returns CDR1 SNHLY and CDR2 FYNNEI. The junction had 8 bases not matched to a gene; V was cut back by 6 bases and J by 3 bases. This CDR3 is CASRQSRGNGNTIYF. In DNA, the CDR3 is TGTGCCAGCAGGCAATCCAGGGGGAATGGAAACACCATATATTTT.

The chain links TRBV19 to TRBJ1-3; weak D call: TRBD1 (6 bases). This CDR3 contains 14 residues. Germline V CDR1 and CDR2: LNHDA, SQIVND (reference sequence). V was pared by 7 bases and J by 0 bases, with 10 bases between. The DNA for the CDR3 is TGTGCCAGTAAGAGGGACAACTCTGGAAACACCATATATTTT. Protein sequence: CASKRDNSGNTIYF.